The T cell receptor beta chain described here comes from a study of OX40 agonist ivuxolimab in advanced cancers. General observations from the study: At 0.1 to 3.0 mg/kg, clonal expansion of CD4+ and CD8+ blood T cells had occurred by week 6.

Repertoires were generated with immunoSEQ multiplex PCR, while TCRdb's copy carries only in-frame clones and drops some. Of some 15,000 clones listed, 80% were seen once; the top ten hold 35%. The CDR3 extends over 12 amino acids. The germline V gene has CDR1 SGHTA and CDR2 FQGNSA. The V end was cut by 5 bases, the J end by 13 bases, with 14 bases between. Turning to this clone: Antigen specificity is unknown.

The chain couples TRBV7-2 to TRBJ1-4; D gene uncertain. Sequenced material: CD4+ or CD8+ T cells sorted from blood, taken in a trial of the OX40 agonist ivuxolimab. The source of this sequence is an adult with an advanced solid tumor such as melanoma, head and neck, liver or kidney cancer. The CDR3 loop is CASSGRGRALFF. CDR3 coding DNA: TGTGCCAGCAGCGGTCGAGGGCGCGCACTGTTTTTT.